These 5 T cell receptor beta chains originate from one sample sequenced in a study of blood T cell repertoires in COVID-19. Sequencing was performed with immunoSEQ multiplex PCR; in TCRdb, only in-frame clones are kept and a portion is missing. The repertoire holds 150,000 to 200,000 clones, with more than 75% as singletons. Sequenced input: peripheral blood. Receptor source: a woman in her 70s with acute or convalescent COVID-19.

CDR3 residues: CASSESLPGTGNTIYF. Written as DNA, the CDR3 is TGTGCCAGCAGTGAATCCCTCCCAGGGACTGGAAACACCATATATTTT. The chain employs TRBV6-1 and TRBJ1-3; possibly TRBD1 for D (5 bases). In germline, CDR1 is MNHNS, CDR2 SASEGT. The CDR3 sequence is 16 residues long. V shed 2 bases and J shed 2 bases, with 13 bases lying between them.

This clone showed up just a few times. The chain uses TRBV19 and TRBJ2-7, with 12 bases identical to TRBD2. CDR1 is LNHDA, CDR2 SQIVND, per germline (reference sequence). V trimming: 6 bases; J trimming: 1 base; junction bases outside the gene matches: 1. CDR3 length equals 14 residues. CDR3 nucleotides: TGTGCCAGTAGCCTAGCGGGAGGGTCCTACGAGCAGTACTTC. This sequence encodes CASSLAGGSYEQYF.

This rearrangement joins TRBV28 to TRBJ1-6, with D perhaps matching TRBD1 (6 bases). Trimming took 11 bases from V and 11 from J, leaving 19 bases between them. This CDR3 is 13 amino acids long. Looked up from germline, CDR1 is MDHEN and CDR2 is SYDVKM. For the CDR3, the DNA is TGTGCCTGCCACGGGAACAGGGACACACCCCTCCACTTT. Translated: CACHGNRDTPLHF.

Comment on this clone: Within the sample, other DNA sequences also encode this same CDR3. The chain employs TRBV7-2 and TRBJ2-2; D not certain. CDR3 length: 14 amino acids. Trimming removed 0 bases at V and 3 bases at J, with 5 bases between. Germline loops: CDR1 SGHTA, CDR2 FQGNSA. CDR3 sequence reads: CASSLARDTGELFF. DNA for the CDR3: TGTGCCAGCAGCTTAGCCCGGGACACCGGGGAGCTGTTTTTT.

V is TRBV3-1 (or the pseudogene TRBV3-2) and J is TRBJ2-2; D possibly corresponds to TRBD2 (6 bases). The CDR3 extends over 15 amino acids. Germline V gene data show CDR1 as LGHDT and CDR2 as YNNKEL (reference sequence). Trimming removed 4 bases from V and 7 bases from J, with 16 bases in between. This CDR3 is CASSPYGRGIGELFF. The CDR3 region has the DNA TGTGCCAGCAGCCCTTACGGGAGAGGTATCGGGGAGCTGTTTTTT.